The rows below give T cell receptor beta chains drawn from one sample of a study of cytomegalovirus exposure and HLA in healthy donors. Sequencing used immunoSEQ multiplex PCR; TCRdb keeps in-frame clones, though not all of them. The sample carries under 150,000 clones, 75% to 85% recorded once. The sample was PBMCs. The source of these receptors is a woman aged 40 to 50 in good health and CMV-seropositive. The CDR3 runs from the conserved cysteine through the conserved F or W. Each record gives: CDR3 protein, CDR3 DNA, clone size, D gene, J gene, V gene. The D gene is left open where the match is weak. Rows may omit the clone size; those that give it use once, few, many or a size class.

CDR3: CASSLAQLANNEQFF
DNA: TGTGCCAGCAGCTTAGCGCAACTAGCGAACAATGAGCAGTTCTTC
size: once
D: TRBD2
J: TRBJ2-1
V: TRBV7-6

CDR3: CASSEVTSVDTQYF
DNA: TGTGCCAGCAGTGAAGTGACTAGCGTGGATACGCAGTATTTT
size: once
D: TRBD2
J: TRBJ2-3
V: TRBV6-1

CDR3: CATKRGGTDTQYF
DNA: TGTGCCACCAAGCGGGGGGGGACAGATACGCAGTATTTT
size: NA
D: TRBD2
J: TRBJ2-3
V: TRBV15

CDR3: CASSQVHQLSGELFF
DNA: TGCGCCAGCAGCCAAGTACACCAGTTGTCCGGGGAGCTGTTTTTT
size: once
D: NA
J: TRBJ2-2
V: TRBV4-1

CDR3: CASSPPPVATNEKLFF
DNA: TGTGCCAGCTCACCACCGCCAGTTGCAACTAATGAAAAACTGTTTTTT
size: NA
D: NA
J: TRBJ1-4
V: TRBV18

CDR3: CASSTLLQASYEQYF
DNA: TGTGCCAGCAGTACTCTCCTACAGGCCTCCTACGAGCAGTACTTC
size: NA
D: NA
J: TRBJ2-7
V: TRBV6-1

CDR3: CASSGSTMFNQPQHF
DNA: TGTGCCAGCAGCGGATCGACAATGTTCAATCAGCCCCAGCATTTT
size: NA
D: NA
J: TRBJ1-5
V: TRBV6-5

CDR3: CAWRRAGEQYF
DNA: TGTGCCTGGAGACGGGCGGGCGAGCAGTACTTC
size: NA
D: NA
J: TRBJ2-7
V: TRBV30

CDR3: CASSLFQTEAFF
DNA: TGTGCCAGCAGCTTGTTTCAGACTGAAGCTTTCTTT
size: NA
D: NA
J: TRBJ1-1
V: TRBV5-6

CDR3: CASSEADWSAFF
DNA: TGTGCCAGCAGTGAAGCGGACTGGTCGGCTTTCTTT
size: NA
D: NA
J: TRBJ1-1
V: TRBV2

CDR3: CASSRIGETQYF
DNA: TGTGCCAGCAGTAGAATCGGGGAGACCCAGTACTTC
size: NA
D: NA
J: TRBJ2-5
V: TRBV27

CDR3: CASSGDFKETQYF
DNA: TGTGCCAGCAGCGGGGACTTTAAAGAGACCCAGTACTTC
size: NA
D: NA
J: TRBJ2-5
V: TRBV7-3

CDR3: CATSRDLQGPYEQYF
DNA: TGTGCCACCAGCAGAGATCTACAGGGGCCCTACGAGCAGTACTTC
size: NA
D: TRBD1
J: TRBJ2-7
V: TRBV15

CDR3: CASSGTIQETQYF
DNA: TGTGCCAGCAGCGGGACTATCCAAGAGACCCAGTACTTC
size: NA
D: TRBD2
J: TRBJ2-5
V: TRBV6-1

CDR3: CASSLWREGPMREQYF
DNA: TGTGCCAGCAGCTTATGGCGGGAGGGCCCCATGAGGGAGCAGTACTTC
size: NA
D: TRBD2
J: TRBJ2-5
V: TRBV5-6

CDR3: CASTVSGQGFHEQYF
DNA: TGCGCCAGCACGGTGTCGGGACAGGGATTCCACGAGCAGTACTTC
size: NA
D: TRBD1
J: TRBJ2-7
V: TRBV4-1

CDR3: CARERDRGLHEQYF
DNA: TGCGCCAGAGAGAGGGACAGGGGGCTACACGAGCAGTACTTC
size: NA
D: TRBD1
J: TRBJ2-7
V: TRBV4-1

CDR3: CASSTGLAGGQRQYF
DNA: TGTGCCAGCAGTACCGGACTAGCGGGAGGGCAGAGGCAGTACTTC
size: NA
D: TRBD2
J: TRBJ2-7
V: TRBV2

CDR3: CASSLSDRADIQYF
DNA: TGTGCCAGCAGTTTATCGGACAGGGCGGACATTCAGTACTTC
size: NA
D: TRBD1
J: TRBJ2-4
V: TRBV28

CDR3: CASSFGGAGYEQYF
DNA: TGCGCCAGCAGCTTCGGGGGGGCGGGATACGAGCAGTACTTC
size: NA
D: TRBD2
J: TRBJ2-7
V: TRBV5-1

CDR3: CASSSRFGGPYGYTF
DNA: TGTGCCAGCAGCTCCAGGTTCGGGGGGCCCTATGGCTACACCTTC
size: NA
D: NA
J: TRBJ1-2
V: TRBV7-8

CDR3: CASSEFAGTGNEKLFF
DNA: TGTGCCAGCAGTGAATTCGCCGGGACAGGGAATGAAAAACTGTTTTTT
size: NA
D: TRBD1
J: TRBJ1-4
V: TRBV25-1

CDR3: CASSQLSGMGTDTQYF
DNA: TGCGCCAGCAGCCAACTTAGCGGGATGGGCACAGATACGCAGTATTTT
size: NA
D: TRBD2
J: TRBJ2-3
V: TRBV5-1

CDR3: CASSVGGQGHGYTF
DNA: TGTGCCAGCAGCGTAGGGGGACAGGGCCATGGCTACACCTTC
size: NA
D: TRBD1
J: TRBJ1-2
V: TRBV9

CDR3: CASGDPGTSGRAQETQYF
DNA: TGTGCCAGCGGGGATCCCGGGACTAGCGGGAGGGCCCAAGAGACCCAGTACTTC
size: NA
D: TRBD2
J: TRBJ2-5
V: TRBV28

CDR3: CSVGKSGGPSYNEQFF
DNA: TGCAGCGTTGGTAAATCAGGGGGGCCGAGCTACAATGAGCAGTTCTTC
size: NA
D: NA
J: TRBJ2-1
V: TRBV29-1

CDR3: CASSASGAETQYF
DNA: TGTGCCAGCAGTGCTTCGGGAGCGGAGACCCAGTACTTC
size: NA
D: NA
J: TRBJ2-5
V: TRBV7-9

CDR3: CASGQGLAGFGETQYF
DNA: TGTGCCAGCGGGCAGGGACTAGCGGGTTTCGGGGAGACCCAGTACTTC
size: NA
D: TRBD2
J: TRBJ2-5
V: TRBV2

CDR3: CASSLAFRADNEQFF
DNA: TGCGCCAGCAGCTTGGCCTTCAGGGCGGACAATGAGCAGTTCTTC
size: NA
D: NA
J: TRBJ2-1
V: TRBV5-1

CDR3: CASSLRQYTDTQYF
DNA: TGTGCCAGCAGCCTGAGACAGTACACAGATACGCAGTATTTT
size: NA
D: NA
J: TRBJ2-3
V: TRBV7-8

CDR3: CASSLARAGLTPYEQYF
DNA: TGTGCCAGCAGCTTAGCGCGAGCGGGATTAACCCCCTACGAGCAGTACTTC
size: NA
D: TRBD2
J: TRBJ2-7
V: TRBV7-8

CDR3: CASSLAKIVAGDNQPQHF
DNA: TGTGCCAGCAGCTTAGCTAAGATTGTGGCAGGGGACAATCAGCCCCAGCATTTT
size: NA
D: NA
J: TRBJ1-5
V: TRBV7-8

CDR3: CASSQPGGVNYGYTF
DNA: TGTGCCAGCAGTCAACCGGGGGGTGTTAACTATGGCTACACCTTC
size: NA
D: NA
J: TRBJ1-2
V: TRBV28

CDR3: CASSVGNRGGETQYF
DNA: TGTGCCAGCAGCGTAGGAAATCGCGGCGGGGAGACCCAGTACTTC
size: NA
D: NA
J: TRBJ2-5
V: TRBV9

CDR3: CAISEDRGQETQYF
DNA: TGTGCCATCAGTGAGGACAGGGGCCAAGAGACCCAGTACTTC
size: NA
D: TRBD1
J: TRBJ2-5
V: TRBV10-3

CDR3: CASTRLAGVSEHEQYF
DNA: TGTGCCAGCACCAGACTAGCGGGAGTAAGTGAGCACGAGCAGTACTTC
size: NA
D: TRBD2
J: TRBJ2-7
V: TRBV2

CDR3: CASSFDGGTEAFF
DNA: TGTGCCAGCAGCTTTGATGGGGGGACTGAAGCTTTCTTT
size: NA
D: NA
J: TRBJ1-1
V: TRBV5-5